This T cell receptor beta chain was identified in a study of T cell responses to AZD1222 COVID-19 vaccine. Findings and limits, study-wide: CD4 TCRs associated with vaccination spanned spike, dominating at 160-218 and 743-854.

The assay was immunoSEQ multiplex PCR, and TCRdb's table has in-frame clones only and misses some. The top ten clones hold 15% to 20% of a sample with over 150,000 clones, about 88% of them seen once. A note on this clone: Its target is not known.

The V and J ends lost 8 bases and 6 bases, in that order; junction bases with no gene match: 8. Germline values: CDR1 LGHDT, CDR2 YNNKEL (reference sequence). The CDR3 has 14 residues. This sequence originates from an adult in good health. This chain links TRBV3-1 (or the pseudogene TRBV3-2) with TRBJ2-2; TRBD2 aligns across 8 bases. Specimen: peripheral blood, collected on day 0 of AZD1222 vaccination. Written as DNA, the CDR3 is TGTGCCAGCCAGCTAGCGGGTGGAGCCGGGGAGCTGTTTTTT. It is translated as CASQLAGGAGELFF.